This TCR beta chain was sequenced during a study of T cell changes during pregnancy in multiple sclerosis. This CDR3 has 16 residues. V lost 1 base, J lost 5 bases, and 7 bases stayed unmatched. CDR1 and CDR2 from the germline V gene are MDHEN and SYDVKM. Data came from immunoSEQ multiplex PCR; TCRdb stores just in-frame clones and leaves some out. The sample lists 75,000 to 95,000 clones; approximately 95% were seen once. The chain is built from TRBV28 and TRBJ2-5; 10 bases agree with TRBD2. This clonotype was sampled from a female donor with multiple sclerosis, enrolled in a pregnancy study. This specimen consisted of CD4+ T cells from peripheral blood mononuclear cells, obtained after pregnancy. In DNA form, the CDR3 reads TGTGCCAGCAGTTTATCTCTAGCGGGAGCTGAGGAGACCCAGTACTTC. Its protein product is CASSLSLAGAEETQYF.